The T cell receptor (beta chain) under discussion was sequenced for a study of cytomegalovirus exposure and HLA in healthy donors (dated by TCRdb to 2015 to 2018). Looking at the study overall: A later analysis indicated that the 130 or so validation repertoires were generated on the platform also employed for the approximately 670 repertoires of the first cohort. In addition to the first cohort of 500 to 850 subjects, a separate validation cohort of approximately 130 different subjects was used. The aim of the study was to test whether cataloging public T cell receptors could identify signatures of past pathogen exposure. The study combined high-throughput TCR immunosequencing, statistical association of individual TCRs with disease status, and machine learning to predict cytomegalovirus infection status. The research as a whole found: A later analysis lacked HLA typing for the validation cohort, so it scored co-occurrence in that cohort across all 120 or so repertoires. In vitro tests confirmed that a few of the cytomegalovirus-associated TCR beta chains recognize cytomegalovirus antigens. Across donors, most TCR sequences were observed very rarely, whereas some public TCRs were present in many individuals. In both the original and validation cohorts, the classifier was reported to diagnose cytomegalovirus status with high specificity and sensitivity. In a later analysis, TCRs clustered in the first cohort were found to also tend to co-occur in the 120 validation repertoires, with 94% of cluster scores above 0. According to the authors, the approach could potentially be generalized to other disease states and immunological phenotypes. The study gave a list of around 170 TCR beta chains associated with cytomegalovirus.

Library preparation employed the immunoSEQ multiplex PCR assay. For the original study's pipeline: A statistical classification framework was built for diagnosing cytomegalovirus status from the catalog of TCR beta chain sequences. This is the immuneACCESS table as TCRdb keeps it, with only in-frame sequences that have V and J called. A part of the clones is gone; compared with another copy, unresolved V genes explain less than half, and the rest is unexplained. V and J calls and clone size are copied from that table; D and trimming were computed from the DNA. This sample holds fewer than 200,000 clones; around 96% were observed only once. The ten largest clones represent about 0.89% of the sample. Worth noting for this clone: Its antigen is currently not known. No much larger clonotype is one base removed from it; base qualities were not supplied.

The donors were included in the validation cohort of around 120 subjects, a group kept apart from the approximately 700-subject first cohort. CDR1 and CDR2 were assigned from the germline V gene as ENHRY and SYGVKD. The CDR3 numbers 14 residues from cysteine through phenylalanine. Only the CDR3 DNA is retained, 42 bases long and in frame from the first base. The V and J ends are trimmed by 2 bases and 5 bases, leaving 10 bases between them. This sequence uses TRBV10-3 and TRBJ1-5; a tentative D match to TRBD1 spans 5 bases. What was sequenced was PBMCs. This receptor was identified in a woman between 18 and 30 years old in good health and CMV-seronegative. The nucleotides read TGTGCCATCAGTGAGAACAGGAATGATCAGCCCCAGCATTTT. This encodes CAISENRNDQPQHF.